This T cell receptor (beta chain) was identified during a study of blood T cell repertoires in COVID-19. Study at large: The United States, Italy and Spain supplied acute and convalescent COVID-19 samples. Sources were T cells, B-cell-depleted T cells, or PBMCs; the material itself was cDNA or gDNA.

A Seattle source enrolled patients during active infection and followed them longitudinally. Under the authors' procedure: Amplifying reference gene primers gave estimates of nucleated cell counts. Here immunoSEQ multiplex PCR was the method, and the copy in TCRdb shows in-frame clones only, minus some. The DNA was the basis for D and trimming; V, J and clone size are from that table. The sample has roughly 150,000 clones; around 85% are singletons. V dropped 6 bases and J dropped 8 bases, with 16 bases sitting between them. Germline V lookup: CDR1 SEHNR, CDR2 FQNEAQ (reference sequence). The CDR3 spans 13 residues.

This TCR derives from an elderly woman with COVID-19, enrolled during active disease. Sequencing was carried out using peripheral blood. The V call is TRBV7-9, the J call TRBJ1-2, with D unclear. CDR3 residues: CASRYGNDPGYTF. The CDR3 DNA is TGTGCCAGCAGGTACGGGAACGATCCGGGCTACACCTTC.